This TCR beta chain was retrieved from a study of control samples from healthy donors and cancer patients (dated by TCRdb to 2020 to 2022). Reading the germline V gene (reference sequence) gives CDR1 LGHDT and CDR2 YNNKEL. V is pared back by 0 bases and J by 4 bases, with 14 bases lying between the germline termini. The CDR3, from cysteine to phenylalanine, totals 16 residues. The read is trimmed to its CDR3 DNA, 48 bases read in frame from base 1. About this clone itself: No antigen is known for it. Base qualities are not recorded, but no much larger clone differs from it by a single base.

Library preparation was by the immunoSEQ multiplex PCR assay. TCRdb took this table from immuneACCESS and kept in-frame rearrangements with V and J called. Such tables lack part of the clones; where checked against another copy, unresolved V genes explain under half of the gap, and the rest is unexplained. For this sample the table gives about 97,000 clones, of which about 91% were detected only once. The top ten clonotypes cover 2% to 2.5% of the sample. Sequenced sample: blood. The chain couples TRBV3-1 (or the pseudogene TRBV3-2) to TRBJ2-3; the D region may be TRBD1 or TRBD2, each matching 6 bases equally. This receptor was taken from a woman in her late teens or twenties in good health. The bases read TGTGCCAGCAGCCAAGATATGACAGGAGGGGCAGATACGCAGTATTTT. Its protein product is CASSQDMTGGADTQYF.